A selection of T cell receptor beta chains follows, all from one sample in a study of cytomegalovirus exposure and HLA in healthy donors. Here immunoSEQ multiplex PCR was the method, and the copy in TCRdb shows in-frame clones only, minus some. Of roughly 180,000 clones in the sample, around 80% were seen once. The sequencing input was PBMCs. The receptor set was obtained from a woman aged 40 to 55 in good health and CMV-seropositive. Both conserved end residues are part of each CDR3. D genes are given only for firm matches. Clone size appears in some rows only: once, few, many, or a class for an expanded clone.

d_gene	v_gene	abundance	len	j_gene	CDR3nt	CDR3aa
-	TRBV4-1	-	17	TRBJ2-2	TGCGCCAGCTCTCAGCCGCCTACAGGGTCGAACACCGGGGAGCTGTTTTTT	CASSQPPTGSNTGELFF
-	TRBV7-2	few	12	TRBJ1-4	TGTGCCAGCAGCCTCTCGGGAGAAAAACTGTTTTTT	CASSLSGEKLFF
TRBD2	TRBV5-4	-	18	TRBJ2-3	TGTGCCAGCAGCCCAGGGACTAGCGGGAGGGGAAGGGCAGATACGCAGTATTTT	CASSPGTSGRGRADTQYF
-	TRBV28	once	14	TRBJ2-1	TGTGCCAGCAGTAGAGCGGACCCCTACAATGAGCAGTTCTTC	CASSRADPYNEQFF
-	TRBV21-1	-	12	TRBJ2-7	TGTGCCAGCAGCGAGATCAACTACGAGCAGTACTTC	CASSEINYEQYF
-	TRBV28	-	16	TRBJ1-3	TGTGCCAGCAGTTCGCGCCCCAGGGTAGCTGGAAACACCATATATTTT	CASSSRPRVAGNTIYF
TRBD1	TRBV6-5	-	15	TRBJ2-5	TGTGCCAGCAGCAGCGCTCGGGACAGGGGTGAGACCCAGTACTTC	CASSSARDRGETQYF
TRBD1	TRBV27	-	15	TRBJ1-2	TGTGCCAGCAGTTCGGGACAGGGGTGGAACTATGGCTACACCTTC	CASSSGQGWNYGYTF
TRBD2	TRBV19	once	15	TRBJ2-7	TGTGCCAGTAGTCCCGGGACTAGCGAGTTCTACGAGCAGTACTTC	CASSPGTSEFYEQYF
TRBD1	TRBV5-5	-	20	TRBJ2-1	TGTGCCAGCAGCCCGGAAGGCAGGGGGCGCGGACCGAGCTCCTACAATGAGCAGTTCTTC	CASSPEGRGRGPSSYNEQFF
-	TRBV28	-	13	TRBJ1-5	TGTGCCAGCACGTTTTCGAGCAATCAGCCCCAGCATTTT	CASTFSSNQPQHF
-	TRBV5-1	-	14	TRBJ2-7	TGCGCCAGCAGTTCGACAGGTGGGTCCGACGAGCAGTACTTC	CASSSTGGSDEQYF
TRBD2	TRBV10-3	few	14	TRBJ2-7	TGTGCCATCAGTGAGGGTGCGGGAGGGTACGAGCAGTACTTC	CAISEGAGGYEQYF
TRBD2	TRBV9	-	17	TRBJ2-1	TGTGCCAGCAGCGTAGGGCTAGCGGGAGGCTTTTACAATGAGCAGTTCTTC	CASSVGLAGGFYNEQFF
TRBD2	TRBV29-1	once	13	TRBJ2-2	TGCAGCGCTTTACCACTAGCGTCCGGGGAGCTGTTTTTT	CSALPLASGELFF
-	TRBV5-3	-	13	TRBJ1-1	TGTGCCAGAAGCTTTCGCCCAGTCGATACAGCTTTCTTT	CARSFRPVDTAFF
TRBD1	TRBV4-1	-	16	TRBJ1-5	TGCGCCAGCAGCCAAGGGGGGACAGCGAGCAATCAGCCCCAGCATTTT	CASSQGGTASNQPQHF
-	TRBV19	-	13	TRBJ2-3	TGTGCCAGTAGTGACACCGTCACAGATACGCAGTATTTT	CASSDTVTDTQYF
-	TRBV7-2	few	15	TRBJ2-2	TGTGCCAGCAGCAATAGCGGACCGAACACCGGGGAGCTGTTTTTT	CASSNSGPNTGELFF
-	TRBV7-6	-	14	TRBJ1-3	TGTGCCAGCAGCCTTAGTCGCTCTGGAAACACCATATATTTT	CASSLSRSGNTIYF
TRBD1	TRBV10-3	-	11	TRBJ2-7	TGTGCCATCAGTGCAGGGGGCGAGCAGTACTTC	CAISAGGEQYF
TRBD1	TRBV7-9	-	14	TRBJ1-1	TGTGCCAGCAGCCCAGGGGGAAAGTACGCTGAAGCTTTCTTT	CASSPGGKYAEAFF
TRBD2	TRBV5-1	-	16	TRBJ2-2	TGCGCCAGCAGCTTGGCAGCGGGAGGGATCACCGGGGAGCTGTTTTTT	CASSLAAGGITGELFF
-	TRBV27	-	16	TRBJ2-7	TGTGCCAGCAGTTTATGGGGGGGGCCAGCTTTCCACGAGCAGTACTTC	CASSLWGGPAFHEQYF
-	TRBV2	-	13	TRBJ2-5	TGTGCCAGCAGGAGGACAGTTCAAGAGACCCAGTACTTC	CASRRTVQETQYF
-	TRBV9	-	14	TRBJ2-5	TGTGCCAGCAGCGTACAAGCGAACCAAGAGACCCAGTACTTC	CASSVQANQETQYF
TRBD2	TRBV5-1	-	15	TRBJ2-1	TGCGCCAGCAGCCAACTAGCGGGAGGGGACAATGAGCAGTTCTTC	CASSQLAGGDNEQFF
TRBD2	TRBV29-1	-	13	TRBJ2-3	TGCAGCGTTGAGGGACGCCGGGAGGGTACGCAGTATTTT	CSVEGRREGTQYF
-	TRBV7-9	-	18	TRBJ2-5	TGTGCCAGCAGCTTACCTAAATACGAGGCCCCGGACAAGGAGACCCAGTACTTC	CASSLPKYEAPDKETQYF
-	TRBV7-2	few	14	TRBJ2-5	TGTGCCAGCAGCTTAGAGCCGGGTGGGGAGACCCAGTACTTC	CASSLEPGGETQYF
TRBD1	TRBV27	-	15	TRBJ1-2	TGTGCCAGCAGTTTATTCCCAGGGGGCACCTATGGCTACACCTTC	CASSLFPGGTYGYTF
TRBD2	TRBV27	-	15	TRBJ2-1	TGTGCCAGCCGTATCTCCGGGACTAGCTCTAATGAGCAGTTCTTC	CASRISGTSSNEQFF
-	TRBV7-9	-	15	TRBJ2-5	TGTGCCAGCAGCTTAGCGGTGGGCCGCCAAGAGACCCAGTACTTC	CASSLAVGRQETQYF
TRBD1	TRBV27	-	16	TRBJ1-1	TGTGCCAGCAGTCGGGATTTCAGGGGGCGAGTCACTGAAGCTTTCTTT	CASSRDFRGRVTEAFF
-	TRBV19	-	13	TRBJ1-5	TGTGCCAGTAGTGCGGGGAGGGATCAGCCCCAGCATTTT	CASSAGRDQPQHF
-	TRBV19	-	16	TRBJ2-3	TGTGCCAGTAGTATATCTGGCGGGTGGACAGCGGATACGCAGTATTTT	CASSISGGWTADTQYF
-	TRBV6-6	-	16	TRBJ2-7	TGTGCCAGCAGTTGGGGGGTGGGGAGTTCAACCTACGAGCAGTACTTC	CASSWGVGSSTYEQYF
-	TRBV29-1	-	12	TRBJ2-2	TGCAGCGGGGGCAGCAACACCGGGGAGCTGTTTTTT	CSGGSNTGELFF
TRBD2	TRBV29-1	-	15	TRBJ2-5	TGCAGCGTGAGTCCGGGACTAGCGGATCAAGAGACCCAGTACTTC	CSVSPGLADQETQYF
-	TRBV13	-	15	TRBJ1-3	TGTGCCAGCAGGTACAGGACTAGCTCTGGAAACACCATATATTTT	CASRYRTSSGNTIYF
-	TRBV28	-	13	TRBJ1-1	TGTGCCAGCAGTCCGGACATGAACACTGAAGCTTTCTTT	CASSPDMNTEAFF
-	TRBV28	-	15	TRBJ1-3	TGTGCCAGCTTCGATCCACTTCGCTCTGGAAACACCATATATTTT	CASFDPLRSGNTIYF
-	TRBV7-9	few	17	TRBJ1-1	TGTGCCAGCAGCTTAGGGGGGGGTCGACAGTTGATGTTTGAAGCTTTCTTT	CASSLGGGRQLMFEAFF
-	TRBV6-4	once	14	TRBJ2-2	TGTGCCAGCAGCATCGACAGTCGGGCCGGGGAGCTGTTTTTT	CASSIDSRAGELFF
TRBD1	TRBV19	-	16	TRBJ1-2	TGTGCCAGTAGTGAACCGGGACAGGCAGCTAACTATGGCTACACCTTC	CASSEPGQAANYGYTF
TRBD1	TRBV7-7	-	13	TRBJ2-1	TGTGCTAGCAGCTTAGAGGGGGCCCATGAGCAGTTCTTC	CASSLEGAHEQFF
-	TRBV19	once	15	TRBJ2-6	TGTGCCAGTAGTCGAGAGAGCTCTGGGGCCAACGTCCTGACTTTC	CASSRESSGANVLTF
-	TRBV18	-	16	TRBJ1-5	TGTGCCAGCTCCGGAGGGGCTGTCCAAAGCAATCAGCCCCAGCATTTT	CASSGGAVQSNQPQHF
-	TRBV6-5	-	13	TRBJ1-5	TGTGCCAGCTGTCGGGACATCGATCAGCCCCAGCATTTT	CASCRDIDQPQHF
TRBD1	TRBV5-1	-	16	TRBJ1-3	TGCGCCAGCAGCTCGAGACAGGGGGGATCTGGAAACACCATATATTTT	CASSSRQGGSGNTIYF
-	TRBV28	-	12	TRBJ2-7	TGTGCCAGCACCTCCCCTCCCTACGAGCAGTACTTC	CASTSPPYEQYF
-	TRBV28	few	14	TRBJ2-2	TGTGCCAGCAAGGGGGGAGGGGACACCGGGGAGCTGTTTTTT	CASKGGGDTGELFF
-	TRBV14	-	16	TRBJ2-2	TGTGCCAGCAGCCAAGATGACTCGTGGGAGGCCGGGGAGCTGTTTTTT	CASSQDDSWEAGELFF
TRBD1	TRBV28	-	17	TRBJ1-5	TGTGCCAGCAGTTTGCGACCACAGGGGGCGAGCAATCAGCCCCAGCATTTT	CASSLRPQGASNQPQHF
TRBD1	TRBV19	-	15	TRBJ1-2	TGTGCCAGTAGAATTCCGGGACAGGGGAGAGAGGGCTACACCTTC	CASRIPGQGREGYTF